Presented here are 18 T cell receptor beta chains from one specimen sequenced in a study of blood T cell repertoires in COVID-19 (dated by TCRdb to about 2020). The method was the immunoSEQ multiplex PCR assay. TCRdb holds this immuneACCESS table with in-frame rearrangements only. Some clones are missing; in checked studies, unresolved V genes explain under half, and the rest has no known cause. This sample gives fewer than 600,000 clones in total; around 87% of them show up just once. The ten largest clones represent 1.5% to 2% of the sample. Sequencing was done on a sample of PBMCs or T cells enriched from blood (not recorded which). The receptors originated from a woman between 40 and 50 years old who had recovered from COVID-19.

The rearrangement links TRBV11-3 to TRBJ1-1; 10 bases agree with TRBD1. Germline CDR1 and CDR2: SGHNT and YENEEA. After removal of 5 bases from V and 4 bases from J, the junction contained 10 bases not matched to a gene. The CDR3 spans 16 residues. CDR3: CASSARGTGEGTEAFF. CDR3 coding DNA: TGTGCCAGCAGCGCCCGCGGGACAGGGGAAGGCACTGAAGCTTTCTTT.

As regards this clone: Its ends do not fully match the called genes, so a read error is possible. V gene TRBV19 combines with J gene TRBJ2-3, with unresolved D. The CDR3 consists of 12 residues. Per the germline V gene, CDR1 is LNHDA and CDR2 is SQIVND (reference sequence). The CDR3 region has the DNA TGTGCCAGTAGTGTAGAGCAGCGAGTTATGTATTTT. Amino acid sequence: CASSVEQRVMYF.

The chain carries TRBV9 and TRBJ1-5; TRBD1 matches 7 bases. Per germline, CDR1 SGDLS and CDR2 YYNGEE. V trimming: 4 bases; J trimming: 9 bases; junction bases outside the gene matches: 13. The CDR3 spans 15 residues. CDR3 bases: TGTGCCAGCAGCCCAACCCCCGACAGGGATCGGCCCCAGCATTTT. Protein: CASSPTPDRDRPQHF.

This clone is a singleton in its sample. CDR3 residues: CASSRGGQETQYF. CDR3 sequence (DNA): TGTGCCAGTAGTAGGGGCGGACAAGAGACCCAGTACTTC. The chain carries TRBV19 and TRBJ2-5, with D possibly TRBD1 on 5 matching bases. Trimming pared 4 bases from V and 2 bases from J, leaving 8 bases between. Germline V lookup: CDR1 LNHDA, CDR2 SQIVND (reference sequence). The CDR3 covers 13 residues. Drawing the rest from reference TRBV19 and TRBJ2-5, the complete variable domain is DGGITQSPKYLFRKEGQNVTLSCEQNLNHDAMYWYRQDPGQGLRLIYYSQIVNDFQKGDIAEGYSVSREKKESFPLTVTSAQKNPTAFYLCASSRGGQETQYFGPGTRLLVL.

The chain links TRBV7-2 to TRBJ2-7; tentative D call: TRBD1 (6 bases). CDR1 and CDR2 (germline): SGHTA, FQGNSA. This CDR3 has 12 residues. Trimming left V 5 bases short and J 4 bases short, with 9 bases between. For the CDR3, the DNA is TGTGCCAGCAGCAAACAGGGATACGAGCAGTACTTC. Translation: CASSKQGYEQYF.

Only one count was recorded for this clone. The CDR3 DNA reads as TGTGCCAGCAGCCCCATGGACATCTCCTACGAGCAGTACTTC. Translating it yields CASSPMDISYEQYF. V usage is TRBV9 and J usage is TRBJ2-7, with D possibly being TRBD1 (5 bases). The CDR3 contains 14 residues. Looked up from germline, CDR1 is SGDLS and CDR2 is YYNGEE. The V gene lost 4 bases and the J gene lost 0 bases, with 11 bases spanning the gap.

On this clone itself: The sample contains more than one DNA sequence encoding this CDR3. This chain connects TRBV27 to TRBJ1-2; TRBD1 might be the D (6 bases). The germline CDR1 and CDR2 sequences are MNHEY and SMNVEV (reference sequence). The CDR3 covers 14 residues. V was trimmed by 5 bases and J by 3 bases, leaving 13 bases between them. The CDR3: CASSPPQGYYGYTF. Written as DNA, the CDR3 is TGTGCCAGCAGTCCTCCACAGGGCTACTATGGCTACACCTTC.

The genes are TRBV7-2 and TRBJ2-1; D possibly corresponds to TRBD1 (5 bases). This CDR3 comprises 12 residues. From germline, CDR1 is SGHTA and CDR2 FQGNSA. The V and J ends lost 5 bases and 9 bases respectively, with 11 bases between them. For the CDR3, the DNA is TGTGCCAGCAGCCCCCGTAGGGGTGAGCAGTTCTTC. Protein: CASSPRRGEQFF.

J is TRBJ1-1 and V is TRBV5-8, with unresolved D. This CDR3 is built from 12 residues. CDR1 is SGHTS, CDR2 YDEGEE, per germline. Trimming took off 2 bases at V and 5 bases at J, with 7 bases between the two ends. The CDR3 loop is CASSFLGTEAFF. The CDR3 DNA is TGTGCCAGCAGCTTTCTCGGGACTGAAGCTTTCTTT.

The chain links TRBV6-2 or TRBV6-3 to TRBJ2-1; tentative D call: TRBD1 (5 bases). The CDR3 length is 14 residues. With 6 bases removed from V and 3 bases from J, the gap between germline ends came to 12 bases. Germline loops: CDR1 MNHEY, CDR2 SVGEGT. CDR3 in DNA: TGTGCCAGCAGCCCCCGGCAGGGCTACAATGAGCAGTTCTTC. This sequence encodes CASSPRQGYNEQFF.

V usage is TRBV6-5 and J usage is TRBJ1-5; tentatively, D is TRBD1 (6 bases). This CDR3 spans 14 amino acids. Germline V gene data show CDR1 as MNHEY and CDR2 as SVGAGI. V lost 5 bases and J 3 bases, leaving 11 bases between the germline ends. Written as DNA, the CDR3 is TGTGCCAGCAGTACGGGGGGGGCCAATCAGCCCCAGCATTTT. Translated, it gives CASSTGGANQPQHF.

This clone was recorded once. The genes are TRBV3-1 (or the pseudogene TRBV3-2) and TRBJ2-7; D not certain. From germline, CDR1 is LGHDT and CDR2 YNNKEL (reference sequence). This CDR3 is built from 12 residues. Trimming took off 1 base at V and 5 bases at J, with 6 bases between the two ends. The chain's CDR3 is CASSQAFDEQYF. The CDR3 DNA reads as TGTGCCAGCAGCCAAGCTTTTGACGAGCAGTACTTC.

The chain is built from TRBV18 and TRBJ2-2; D possibly corresponds to TRBD2 (5 bases). Germline CDR1 is KGHSH and CDR2 is LQKENI. The V end lost 1 base, the J end lost 2 bases, and 11 bases lay between the germline ends. This CDR3 is built from 16 residues. For the CDR3, the DNA is TGTGCCAGCTCACCACAGGCGGGTGCAAACACCGGGGAGCTGTTTTTT. Protein sequence: CASSPQAGANTGELFF.

The chain combines TRBV2 with TRBJ2-2; 7 bases are shared with TRBD1. CDR3 length: 15 residues. The ends lost 3 bases at V and 5 bases at J; junction bases unmatched: 6. In germline, CDR1 is SNHLY, CDR2 FYNNEI. CDR3 loop: CASSDRQGGTGELFF. The CDR3 DNA is TGTGCCAGCAGTGACCGACAGGGTGGGACCGGGGAGCTGTTTTTT.

The genes are TRBV30 and TRBJ1-3, with D maybe TRBD1 (6 bases). Trimming shortened V by 1 base and J by 1 base, and 8 bases separated the two germline ends. Germline CDR1 is GTSNPN and CDR2 is SVGIG (reference sequence). The CDR3 length is 14 residues. The DNA of the CDR3 is TGTGCCTGGAGTGACAGGGCGTCTGGAAACACCATATATTTT. Residues: CAWSDRASGNTIYF.

This sequence joins TRBV2 and TRBJ2-1; TRBD2 matches at 8 bases. The germline V gene has CDR1 SNHLY and CDR2 FYNNEI. The CDR3 has 17 residues. After removal of 1 base from V and 1 base from J, the junction contained 6 bases not matched to a gene. In DNA form, the CDR3 reads TGTGCCAGCAGTGAAGGAGTAGCGGGGCCATCCTACAATGAGCAGTTCTTC. Amino acid sequence: CASSEGVAGPSYNEQFF.

The chain recombines TRBV7-2 with TRBJ2-7; possible D gene TRBD2, 6 bases. The CDR3 is made up of 16 amino acids. Germline CDR1 is SGHTA and CDR2 is FQGNSA. V shed 5 bases and J shed 4 bases, with 21 bases lying between them. The CDR3 sequence: CASSPMGGGWVYEQYF. The DNA of the CDR3 is TGTGCCAGCAGCCCCATGGGGGGAGGTTGGGTGTACGAGCAGTACTTC. Full variable domain (rest looked up from reference TRBV7-2 and TRBJ2-7): GAGVSQSPSNKVTEKGKDVELRCDPISGHTALYWYRQSLGQGLEFLIYFQGNSAPDKSGLPSDRFSAERTGGSVSTLTIQRTQQEDSAVYLCASSPMGGGWVYEQYFGPGTRLTVT.

In its sample, this clone was seen a few times. The chain combines TRBV10-1 with TRBJ2-5; D unresolved. The CDR3 contains 14 residues. Germline V gives CDR1 WNHNN, CDR2 SYGVQD (reference sequence). The V end was cut by 3 bases, the J end by 1 base, with 9 bases between. CDR3 coding DNA: TGCGCCAGCAGTGATCCCGCAGTCCAAGAGACCCAGTACTTC. Its translation is CASSDPAVQETQYF.